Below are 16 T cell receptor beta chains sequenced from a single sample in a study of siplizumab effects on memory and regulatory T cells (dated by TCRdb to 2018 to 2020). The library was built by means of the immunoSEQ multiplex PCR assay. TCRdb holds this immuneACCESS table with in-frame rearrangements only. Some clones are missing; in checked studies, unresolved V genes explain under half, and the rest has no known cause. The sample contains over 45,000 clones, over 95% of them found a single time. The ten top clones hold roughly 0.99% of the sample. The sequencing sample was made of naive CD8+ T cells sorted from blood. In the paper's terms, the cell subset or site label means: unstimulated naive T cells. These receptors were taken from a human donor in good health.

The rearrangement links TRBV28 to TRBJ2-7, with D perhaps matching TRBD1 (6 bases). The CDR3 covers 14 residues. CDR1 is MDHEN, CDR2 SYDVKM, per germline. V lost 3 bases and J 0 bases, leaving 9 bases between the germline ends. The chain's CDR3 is CASSFRDNSYEQYF. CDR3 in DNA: TGTGCCAGCAGTTTCCGGGACAACTCCTACGAGCAGTACTTC.

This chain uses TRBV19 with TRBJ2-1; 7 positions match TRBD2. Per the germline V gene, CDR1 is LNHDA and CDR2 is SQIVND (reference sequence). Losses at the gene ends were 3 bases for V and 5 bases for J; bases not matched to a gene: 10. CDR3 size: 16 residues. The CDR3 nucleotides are TGTGCCAGTAGTATGTCCCCTAGCGGACGAAACAATGAGCAGTTCTTC. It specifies CASSMSPSGRNNEQFF. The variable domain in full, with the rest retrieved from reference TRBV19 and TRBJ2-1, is DGGITQSPKYLFRKEGQNVTLSCEQNLNHDAMYWYRQDPGQGLRLIYYSQIVNDFQKGDIAEGYSVSREKKESFPLTVTSAQKNPTAFYLCASSMSPSGRNNEQFFGPGTRLTVL.

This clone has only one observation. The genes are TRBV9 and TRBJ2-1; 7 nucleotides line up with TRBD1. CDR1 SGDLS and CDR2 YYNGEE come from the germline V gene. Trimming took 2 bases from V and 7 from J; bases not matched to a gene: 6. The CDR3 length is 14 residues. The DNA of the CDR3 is TGTGCCAGCAGCGTTCAGACAGGGCGAAATGAGCAGTTCTTC. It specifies CASSVQTGRNEQFF. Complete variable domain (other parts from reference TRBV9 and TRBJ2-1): DSGVTQTPKHLITATGQRVTLRCSPRSGDLSVYWYQQSLDQGLQFLIQYYNGEERAKGNILERFSAQQFPDLHSELNLSSLELGDSALYFCASSVQTGRNEQFFGPGTRLTVL.

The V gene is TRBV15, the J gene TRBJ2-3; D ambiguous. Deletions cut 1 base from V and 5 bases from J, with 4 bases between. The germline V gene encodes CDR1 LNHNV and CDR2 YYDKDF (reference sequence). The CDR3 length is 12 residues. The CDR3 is CATSRALDTQYF. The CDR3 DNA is TGTGCCACCAGCAGAGCTTTAGATACGCAGTATTTT.

CDR3 in amino acids: CSVEALGKGEKLFF. The CDR3, as DNA: TGCAGCGTTGAAGCACTCGGAAAAGGGGAAAAACTGTTTTTT. The chain is built from TRBV29-1 and TRBJ1-4; the D is unclear. In germline, CDR1 is SQVTM, CDR2 ANQGSEA. The CDR3 has 14 amino acids. The germline V and J ends were trimmed by 1 base and 8 bases, with 14 bases remaining between them.

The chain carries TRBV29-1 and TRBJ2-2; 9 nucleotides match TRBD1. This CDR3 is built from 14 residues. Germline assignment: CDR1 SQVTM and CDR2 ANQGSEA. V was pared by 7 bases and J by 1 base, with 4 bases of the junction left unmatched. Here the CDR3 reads CSAPGQGNTGELFF. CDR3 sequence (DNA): TGCAGCGCACCGGGACAGGGGAACACCGGGGAGCTGTTTTTT.

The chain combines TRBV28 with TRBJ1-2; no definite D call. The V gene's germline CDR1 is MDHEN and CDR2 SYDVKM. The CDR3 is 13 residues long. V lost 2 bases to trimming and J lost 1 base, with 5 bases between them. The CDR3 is CASSLRSNYGYTF. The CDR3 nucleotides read TGTGCCAGCAGTTTAAGGAGTAACTATGGCTACACCTTC.

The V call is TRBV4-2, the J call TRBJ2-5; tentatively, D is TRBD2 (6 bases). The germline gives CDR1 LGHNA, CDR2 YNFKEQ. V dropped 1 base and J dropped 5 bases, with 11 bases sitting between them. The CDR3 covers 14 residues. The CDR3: CASSQGGGAETQYF. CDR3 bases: TGTGCCAGCAGCCAAGGCGGAGGGGCCGAGACCCAGTACTTC.

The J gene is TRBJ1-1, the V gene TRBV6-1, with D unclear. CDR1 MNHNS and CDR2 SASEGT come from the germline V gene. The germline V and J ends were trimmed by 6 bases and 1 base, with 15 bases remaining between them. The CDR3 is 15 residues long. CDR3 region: CASSLKGTRNTEAFF. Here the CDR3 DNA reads TGTGCCAGCAGCCTGAAAGGCACTAGGAACACTGAAGCTTTCTTT.

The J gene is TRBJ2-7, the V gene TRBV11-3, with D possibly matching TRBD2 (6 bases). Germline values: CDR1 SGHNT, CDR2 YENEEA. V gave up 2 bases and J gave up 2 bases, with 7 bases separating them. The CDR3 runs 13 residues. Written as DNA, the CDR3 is TGTGCCAGCAGCTTACCGGGAGCCTACGAGCAGTACTTC. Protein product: CASSLPGAYEQYF. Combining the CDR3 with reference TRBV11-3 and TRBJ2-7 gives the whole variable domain EAGVVQSPRYKIIEKKQPVAFWCNPISGHNTLYWYLQNLGQGPELLIRYENEEAVDDSQLPKDRFSAERLKGVDSTLKIQPAELGDSAVYLCASSLPGAYEQYFGPGTRLTVT.

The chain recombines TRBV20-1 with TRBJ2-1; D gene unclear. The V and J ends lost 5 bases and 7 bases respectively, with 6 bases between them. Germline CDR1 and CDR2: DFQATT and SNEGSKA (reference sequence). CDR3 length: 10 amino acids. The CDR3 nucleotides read TGCAGTGCTGCCCTAAATGAGCAGTTCTTC. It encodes CSAALNEQFF.

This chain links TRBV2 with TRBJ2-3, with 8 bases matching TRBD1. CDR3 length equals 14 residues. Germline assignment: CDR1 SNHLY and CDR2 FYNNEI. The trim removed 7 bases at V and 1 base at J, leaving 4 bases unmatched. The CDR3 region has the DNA TGTGCCAGCACCGAGACAGGGGGCACAGATACGCAGTATTTT. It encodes CASTETGGTDTQYF.

The CDR3 region has the DNA TGCGCCAGCAGCCAAGCCGGGAGAAGGGGAGCCAAAAACATTCAGTACTTC. Translated, it gives CASSQAGRRGAKNIQYF. The J gene is TRBJ2-4, the V gene TRBV4-1; TRBD2 is a possible D gene (6 bases). Germline-derived CDR1 and CDR2 are MGHRA and YSYEKL. The length of the CDR3 is 17 residues. The V end was cut by 1 base, the J end by 0 bases, with 13 bases between.

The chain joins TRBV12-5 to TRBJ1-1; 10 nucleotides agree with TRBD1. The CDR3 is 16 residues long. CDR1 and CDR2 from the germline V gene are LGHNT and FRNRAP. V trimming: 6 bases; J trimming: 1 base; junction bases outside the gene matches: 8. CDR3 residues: CASGTTTGGPNTEAFF. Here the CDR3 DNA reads TGTGCTAGTGGCACCACGACAGGGGGCCCGAACACTGAAGCTTTCTTT.

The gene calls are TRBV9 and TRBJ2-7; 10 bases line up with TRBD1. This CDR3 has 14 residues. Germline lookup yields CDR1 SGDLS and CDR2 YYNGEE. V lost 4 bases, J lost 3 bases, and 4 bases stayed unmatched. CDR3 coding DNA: TGTGCCAGCAGCCCGGGACAGGGGTTCTACGAGCAGTACTTC. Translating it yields CASSPGQGFYEQYF. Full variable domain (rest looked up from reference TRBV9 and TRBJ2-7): DSGVTQTPKHLITATGQRVTLRCSPRSGDLSVYWYQQSLDQGLQFLIQYYNGEERAKGNILERFSAQQFPDLHSELNLSSLELGDSALYFCASSPGQGFYEQYFGPGTRLTVT.

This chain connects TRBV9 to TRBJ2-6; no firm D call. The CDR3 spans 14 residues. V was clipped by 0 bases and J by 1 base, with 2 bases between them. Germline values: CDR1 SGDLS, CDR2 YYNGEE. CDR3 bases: TGTGCCAGCAGCGTAGCTTCTGGGGCCAACGTCCTGACTTTC. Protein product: CASSVASGANVLTF.